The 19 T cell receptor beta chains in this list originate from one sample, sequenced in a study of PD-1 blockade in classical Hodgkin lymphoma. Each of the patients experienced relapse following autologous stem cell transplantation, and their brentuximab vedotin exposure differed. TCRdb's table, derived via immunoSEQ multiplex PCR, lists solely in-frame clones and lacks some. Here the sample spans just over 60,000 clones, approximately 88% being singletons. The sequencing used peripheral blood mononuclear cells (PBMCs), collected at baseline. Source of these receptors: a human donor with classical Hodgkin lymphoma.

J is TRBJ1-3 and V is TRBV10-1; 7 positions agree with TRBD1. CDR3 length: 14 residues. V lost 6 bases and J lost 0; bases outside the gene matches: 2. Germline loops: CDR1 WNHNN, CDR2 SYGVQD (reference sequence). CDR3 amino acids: CASSRGDSGNTIYF. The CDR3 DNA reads TGCGCCAGCAGCAGGGGGGACTCTGGAAACACCATATATTTT.

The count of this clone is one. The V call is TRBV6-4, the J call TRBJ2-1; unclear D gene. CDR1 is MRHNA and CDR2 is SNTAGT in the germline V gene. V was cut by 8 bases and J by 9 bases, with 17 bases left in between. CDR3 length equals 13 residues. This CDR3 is CASSRPLETEQFF. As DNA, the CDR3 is TGTGCCAGCTCCCGACCTTTGGAGACTGAGCAGTTCTTC.

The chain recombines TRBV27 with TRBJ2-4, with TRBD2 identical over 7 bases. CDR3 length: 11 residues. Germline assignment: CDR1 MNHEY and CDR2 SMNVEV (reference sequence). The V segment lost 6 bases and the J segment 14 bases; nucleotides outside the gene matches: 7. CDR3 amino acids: CASRAGLREYF. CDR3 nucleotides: TGTGCCAGCAGAGCGGGGCTCAGGGAGTACTTC.

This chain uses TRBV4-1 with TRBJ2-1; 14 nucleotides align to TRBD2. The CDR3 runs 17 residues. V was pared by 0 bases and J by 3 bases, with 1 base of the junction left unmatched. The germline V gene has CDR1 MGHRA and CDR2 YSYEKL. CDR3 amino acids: CASSQEGLAGVYNEQFF. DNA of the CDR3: TGCGCCAGCAGCCAAGAGGGACTAGCGGGGGTCTACAATGAGCAGTTCTTC.

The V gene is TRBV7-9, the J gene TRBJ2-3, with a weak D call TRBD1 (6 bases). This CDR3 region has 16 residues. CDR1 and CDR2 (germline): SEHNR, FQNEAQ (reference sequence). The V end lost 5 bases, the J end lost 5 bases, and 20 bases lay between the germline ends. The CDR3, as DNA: TGTGCCAGCAGCCCACAGGGACCCTTCGATGGAGATACGCAGTATTTT. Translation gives CASSPQGPFDGDTQYF.

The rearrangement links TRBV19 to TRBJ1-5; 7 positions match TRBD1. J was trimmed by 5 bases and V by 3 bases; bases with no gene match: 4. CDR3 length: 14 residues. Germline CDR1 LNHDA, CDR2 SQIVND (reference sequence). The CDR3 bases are TGTGCCAGTAGTATGGGGACAGACTATCAGCCCCAGCATTTT. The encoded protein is CASSMGTDYQPQHF.

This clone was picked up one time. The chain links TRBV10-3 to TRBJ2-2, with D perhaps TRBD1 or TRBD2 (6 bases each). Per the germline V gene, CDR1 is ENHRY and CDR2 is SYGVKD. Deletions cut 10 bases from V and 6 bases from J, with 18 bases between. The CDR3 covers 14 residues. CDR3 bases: TGTGCCACAACGGAACAGGGAGGAGCCGGGGAGCTGTTTTTT. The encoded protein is CATTEQGGAGELFF.

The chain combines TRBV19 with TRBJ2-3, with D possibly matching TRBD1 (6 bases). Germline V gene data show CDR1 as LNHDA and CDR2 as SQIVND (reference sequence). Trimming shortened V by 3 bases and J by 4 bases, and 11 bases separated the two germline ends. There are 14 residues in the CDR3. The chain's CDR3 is CASSIWTDSDTQYF. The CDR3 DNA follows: TGTGCCAGTAGTATTTGGACAGATTCAGATACGCAGTATTTT. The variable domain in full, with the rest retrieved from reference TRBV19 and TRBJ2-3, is DGGITQSPKYLFRKEGQNVTLSCEQNLNHDAMYWYRQDPGQGLRLIYYSQIVNDFQKGDIAEGYSVSREKKESFPLTVTSAQKNPTAFYLCASSIWTDSDTQYFGPGTRLTVL.

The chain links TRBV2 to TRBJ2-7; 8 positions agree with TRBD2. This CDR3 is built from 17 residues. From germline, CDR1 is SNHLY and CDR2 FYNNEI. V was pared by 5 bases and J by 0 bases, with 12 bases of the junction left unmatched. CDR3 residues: CASSYSPGRGASYEQYF. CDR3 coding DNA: TGTGCCAGCAGTTATTCCCCGGGGCGGGGGGCCTCCTACGAGCAGTACTTC.

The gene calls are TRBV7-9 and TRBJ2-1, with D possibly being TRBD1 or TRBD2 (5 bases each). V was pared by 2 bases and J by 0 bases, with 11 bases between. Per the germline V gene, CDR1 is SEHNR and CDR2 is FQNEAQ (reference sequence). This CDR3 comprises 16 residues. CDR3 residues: CASSLPGPYSYNEQFF. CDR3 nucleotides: TGTGCCAGCAGCTTACCGGGGCCGTACTCCTACAATGAGCAGTTCTTC.

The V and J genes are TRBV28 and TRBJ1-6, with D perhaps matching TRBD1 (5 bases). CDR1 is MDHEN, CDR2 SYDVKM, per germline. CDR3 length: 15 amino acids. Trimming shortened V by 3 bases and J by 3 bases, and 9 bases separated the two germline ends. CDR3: CASSLADSYNSPLHF. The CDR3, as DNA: TGTGCCAGCAGTTTGGCCGACAGCTATAATTCACCCCTCCACTTT.

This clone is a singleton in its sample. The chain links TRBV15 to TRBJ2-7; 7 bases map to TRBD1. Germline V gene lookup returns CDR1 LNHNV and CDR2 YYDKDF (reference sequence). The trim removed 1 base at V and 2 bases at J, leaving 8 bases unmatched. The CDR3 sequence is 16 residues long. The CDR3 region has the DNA TGTGCCACCAGCAGAGGGACCCGGGACAGAACCTACGAGCAGTACTTC. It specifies CATSRGTRDRTYEQYF.

The CDR3 reads CASSLVMSGGEKLFF. CDR3 DNA: TGTGCCAGCAGCTTAGTGATGTCGGGGGGGGAAAAACTGTTTTTT. J is TRBJ1-4 and V is TRBV7-2, with D possibly being TRBD1 (5 bases). Between the trimmed V and J ends, which lost 1 base and 8 bases, there was a span of 14 bases. This CDR3 contains 15 residues. Germline V gene data show CDR1 as SGHTA and CDR2 as FQGNSA.

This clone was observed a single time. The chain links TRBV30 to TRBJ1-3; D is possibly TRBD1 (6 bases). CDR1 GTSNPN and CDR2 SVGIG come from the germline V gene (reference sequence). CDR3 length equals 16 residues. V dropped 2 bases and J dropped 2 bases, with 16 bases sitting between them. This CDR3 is CAWSYNRVLAGNTIYF. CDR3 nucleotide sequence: TGTGCCTGGAGTTACAACAGGGTTCTTGCTGGAAACACCATATATTTT.

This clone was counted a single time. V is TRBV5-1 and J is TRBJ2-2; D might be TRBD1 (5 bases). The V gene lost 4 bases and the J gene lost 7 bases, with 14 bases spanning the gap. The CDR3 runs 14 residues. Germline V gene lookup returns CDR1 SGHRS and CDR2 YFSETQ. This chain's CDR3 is CASSPDGHIGELFF. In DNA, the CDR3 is TGCGCCAGCAGCCCGGACGGACACATCGGGGAGCTGTTTTTT.

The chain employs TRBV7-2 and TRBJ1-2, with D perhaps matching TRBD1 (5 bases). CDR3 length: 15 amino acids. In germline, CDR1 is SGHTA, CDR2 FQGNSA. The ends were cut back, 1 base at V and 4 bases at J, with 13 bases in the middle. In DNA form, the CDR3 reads TGTGCCAGCAGCTTAGAGGCAGGGAGAGCCTATGGCTACACCTTC. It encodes CASSLEAGRAYGYTF.

The CDR3 nucleotides are TGTGCCTCAGAGAGGGGTCATGAGCAGTTCTTC. Protein: CASERGHEQFF. The J gene is TRBJ2-1, the V gene TRBV7-9, with D possibly being TRBD1 or TRBD2 (5 bases each). The CDR3 has 11 amino acids. Trimming stripped 11 bases from V and 8 bases from J, with 13 bases between. Germline V gene data show CDR1 as SEHNR and CDR2 as FQNEAQ (reference sequence).

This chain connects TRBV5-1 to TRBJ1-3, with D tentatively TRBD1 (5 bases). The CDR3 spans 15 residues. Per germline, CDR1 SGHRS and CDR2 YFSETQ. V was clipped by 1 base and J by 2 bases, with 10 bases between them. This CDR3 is CASSLIGAPGNTIYF. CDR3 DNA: TGCGCCAGCAGCTTGATCGGGGCGCCTGGAAACACCATATATTTT.

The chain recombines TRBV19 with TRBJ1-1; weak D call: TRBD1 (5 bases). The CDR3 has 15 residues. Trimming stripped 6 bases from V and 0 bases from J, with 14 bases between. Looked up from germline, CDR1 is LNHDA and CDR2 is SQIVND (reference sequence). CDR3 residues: CASSPPGPVNTEAFF. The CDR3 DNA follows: TGTGCCAGTAGCCCACCGGGGCCTGTGAACACTGAAGCTTTCTTT. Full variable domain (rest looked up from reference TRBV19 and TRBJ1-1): DGGITQSPKYLFRKEGQNVTLSCEQNLNHDAMYWYRQDPGQGLRLIYYSQIVNDFQKGDIAEGYSVSREKKESFPLTVTSAQKNPTAFYLCASSPPGPVNTEAFFGQGTRLTVV.